These T cell receptor beta chains were read from a single sample in a study of post-analysis software for immune sequencing data. TCRdb analysed the PCR reads with MiXCR anew, one entry per CDR3 protein. The sample shows about 820,000 distinct CDR3 sequences, roughly 50% of them seen only once. The sequenced sample consisted of blood. The receptors were gathered from a girl aged 10 to 17 with multiple sclerosis. CDR3s include the opening cysteine and the closing phenylalanine or tryptophan. The D gene is left open where the match is weak. Clone size appears in some rows only: once, few, many, or a class for an expanded clone.

clone_size j_call d_call v_call cdr3_aa cdr3_nt
NA TRBJ2-3 NA TRBV7-8 CASSLAGGVRTDTQYF TGTGCCAGCAGCTTAGCAGGGGGGGTGAGAACAGATACGCAGTATTTT
few TRBJ1-1 NA TRBV6-1 CASSEEYAALNTEAFF TGTGCCAGCAGTGAAGAGTATGCGGCTTTGAACACTGAAGCTTTCTTT
NA TRBJ2-7 NA TRBV27 CASSRSRPTGYGFSYEQYF TGTGCCAGCAGCCGTTCCCGCCCAACAGGGTATGGTTTCTCCTACGAGCAGTACTTC
NA TRBJ2-7 TRBD1 TRBV4-1 CASSQDPGQRYEQYF TGCGCCAGCAGCCAAGATCCGGGACAGCGCTACGAGCAGTACTTC
few TRBJ1-1 TRBD1 TRBV6-2/TRBV6-3 CASSQAQGWTEAFF TGTGCCAGCAGTCAAGCACAGGGGTGGACTGAAGCTTTCTTT
NA TRBJ2-6 TRBD1 TRBV29-1 CSVSGQGAYPDSSGANVLTF TGCAGCGTTTCCGGACAGGGGGCTTATCCTGATTCCTCTGGGGCCAACGTCCTGACTTTC
NA TRBJ2-5 NA TRBV11-2 CASSLIQRELPGWETQYF TGTGCCAGCAGCTTAATCCAACGGGAACTCCCGGGGTGGGAGACCCAGTACTTC
NA TRBJ2-1 NA TRBV7-9 CASSLAWRPSYNEQFF TGTGCCAGCAGCTTAGCATGGCGACCCAGTTACAATGAGCAGTTCTTC
NA TRBJ1-5 NA TRBV12-3/TRBV12-4 CASTSVISGHSNQPQHF TGTGCCAGCACCTCCGTCATTTCCGGGCATAGCAATCAGCCCCAGCATTTT
NA TRBJ2-3 TRBD2 TRBV5-1 CASSSWTSGSRTDTQYF TGCGCCAGCAGCTCATGGACTAGCGGGAGTCGCACAGATACGCAGTATTTT
NA TRBJ2-7 TRBD2 TRBV12-3/TRBV12-4 CASSSPGLAGLYEQYF TGTGCCAGCAGTTCTCCGGGACTAGCGGGCCTCTACGAGCAGTACTTC
NA TRBJ1-2 NA TRBV29-1 CSVDERAGGYTF TGCAGCGTTGACGAGAGGGCAGGCGGCTACACCTTC
few TRBJ2-1 TRBD1 TRBV29-1 CSVGDSKYNEQFF TGCAGCGTTGGGGACAGTAAATACAATGAGCAGTTCTTC
NA TRBJ2-7 NA TRBV7-2 CASSLLHYEQYF TGTGCCAGCAGCTTATTGCACTACGAGCAGTACTTC
NA TRBJ2-7 TRBD2 TRBV27 CASSLSFPTAGYEQYF TGTGCCAGCAGTTTATCGTTCCCCACAGCGGGGTACGAGCAGTACTTC
NA TRBJ2-1 NA TRBV24-1 CATSDRDNYNEQFF TGTGCCACCAGTGATCGGGACAACTACAATGAGCAGTTCTTC
few TRBJ2-7 NA TRBV5-1 CASSTRAGDEQYF TGCGCCAGCAGCACCCGGGCGGGCGACGAGCAGTACTTC
NA TRBJ2-7 TRBD1 TRBV20-1 CSAINRDRAYEQYF TGCAGTGCTATAAACCGGGACAGGGCCTACGAGCAGTACTTC
once TRBJ1-1 TRBD1 TRBV5-1 CASSSSTGKGTEAFF TGCGCCAGCAGCTCCTCGACAGGGAAAGGGACTGAAGCTTTCTTT
few TRBJ2-7 TRBD1 TRBV20-1 CSARGTGDNYEQYF TGCAGTGCTCGGGGGACAGGAGATAACTACGAGCAGTACTTC
few TRBJ2-3 NA TRBV6-2/TRBV6-3 CASSTREITDTQYF TGTGCCAGCAGTACCAGGGAGATCACAGATACGCAGTATTTT
NA TRBJ2-5 TRBD1 TRBV5-1 CASSPPRTGATPETQYF TGCGCCAGCAGCCCCCCTCGGACAGGGGCGACTCCAGAGACCCAGTACTTC
NA TRBJ2-5 TRBD2 TRBV11-2 CASSWGLAEQETQYF TGTGCCAGCAGCTGGGGACTAGCGGAACAAGAGACCCAGTACTTC
NA TRBJ1-4 NA TRBV7-9 CASSLASGGRPENEKLFF TGTGCCAGCAGCTTAGCGTCCGGGGGGCGGCCAGAGAATGAAAAACTGTTTTTT
NA TRBJ2-1 NA TRBV29-1 CSVAHRVLNEQFF TGCAGCGTCGCCCACAGGGTCCTAAATGAGCAGTTCTTC
NA TRBJ2-3 TRBD1 TRBV6-5 CASSYRAGGPDTQYF TGTGCCAGCAGTTACAGGGCAGGGGGCCCAGATACGCAGTATTTT
many TRBJ2-7 TRBD1 TRBV5-1 CASSLGDRAEEQYF TGCGCCAGCAGCTTGGGGGACAGGGCGGAGGAGCAGTACTTC
few TRBJ2-5 NA TRBV29-1 CSVRGLYQETQYF TGCAGCGTTCGAGGGCTCTACCAAGAGACCCAGTACTTC
NA TRBJ2-1 TRBD2 TRBV2 CASRRGETVNEQFF TGTGCCAGCAGACGGGGGGAGACAGTAAATGAGCAGTTCTTC
NA TRBJ2-1 TRBD1 TRBV3-1 CASSQQTGTGVSEQFF TGTGCCAGCAGCCAACAGACCGGGACAGGGGTTAGTGAGCAGTTCTTC
few TRBJ2-7 NA TRBV29-1 CSVGPTDYEQYF TGCAGCGTTGGCCCCACCGACTACGAGCAGTACTTC
NA TRBJ2-7 TRBD2 TRBV20-1 CSASLSGGAFYEQYF TGCAGTGCTAGTCTTAGCGGGGGGGCCTTCTACGAGCAGTACTTC
NA TRBJ2-5 TRBD2 TRBV15 CATSRDGAGVQETQYF TGTGCCACCAGCAGAGATGGAGCGGGGGTCCAAGAGACCCAGTACTTC
NA TRBJ2-5 NA TRBV29-1 CSVEEVREETQYF TGCAGCGTTGAAGAAGTGCGTGAAGAGACCCAGTACTTC
NA TRBJ2-1 NA TRBV4-1 CASSQEGGSGYNEQFF TGCGCCAGCAGCCAAGAAGGCGGTAGCGGTTACAATGAGCAGTTCTTC
NA TRBJ2-1 NA TRBV12-3/TRBV12-4 CASGPLGVMFGEQFF TGTGCCAGCGGCCCACTGGGGGTGATGTTCGGTGAGCAGTTCTTC
few TRBJ2-7 TRBD1 TRBV20-1 CSASPTGGAYEQYF TGCAGTGCTAGTCCGACAGGGGGCGCATACGAGCAGTACTTC